This entry lists 5 T cell receptor beta chains sequenced from one sample in a study of cytomegalovirus exposure and HLA in healthy donors. PCR used 60 Vbeta primers and 13 Jbeta primers. Measured with immunoSEQ multiplex PCR; TCRdb has only the in-frame clones, and not every one. Among 150,000 or so clones listed, around 66% were seen once. The source material was PBMCs. The receptor source for this set is a woman in her twenties or thirties in good health and CMV-seropositive.

The chain links TRBV5-4 to TRBJ1-1; 9 bases agree with TRBD1. Germline lookup yields CDR1 SGHNT and CDR2 YYREEE (reference sequence). There are 17 residues in the CDR3. With V trimmed by 0 bases and J by 5 bases, 11 bases remained unmatched. The CDR3 region has the DNA TGTGCCAGCAGCTTGGGAGCGGGACAGGGAAGCGTAACTGAAGCTTTCTTT. Translation: CASSLGAGQGSVTEAFF.

The V and J genes are TRBV30 and TRBJ2-6; 9 bases are shared with TRBD1. Germline CDR1 and CDR2: GTSNPN and SVGIG (reference sequence). The V and J ends lost 5 bases and 2 bases, in that order; junction bases with no gene match: 7. The CDR3 contains 16 residues. CDR3 DNA sequence: TGTGCCTGGGGGACAGGGAAGCTTACTGGGGCCAACGTCCTGACTTTC. Translation: CAWGTGKLTGANVLTF.

V gene TRBV30 combines with J gene TRBJ1-2; tentatively, D is TRBD1 (5 bases). Germline-derived CDR1 and CDR2 are GTSNPN and SVGIG (reference sequence). The CDR3 sequence is 13 residues long. V was pared by 0 bases and J by 8 bases, with 13 bases between. DNA of the CDR3: TGTGCCTGGAGTGTACAAGGGGTTTTGGGCTACACCTTC. This sequence encodes CAWSVQGVLGYTF.

This chain connects TRBV5-4 to TRBJ2-2; D is possibly TRBD1 (5 bases). V was cut by 0 bases and J by 7 bases, with 10 bases left in between. Germline lookup yields CDR1 SGHNT and CDR2 YYREEE (reference sequence). This CDR3 is 14 amino acids long. DNA for the CDR3: TGTGCCAGCAGCTTGGACAGGCGAATCGGGGAGCTGTTTTTT. Protein: CASSLDRRIGELFF.

The J gene is TRBJ2-1, the V gene TRBV12-5; 13 bases line up with TRBD2. Germline CDR1 and CDR2: LGHNT and FRNRAP. The junction had 4 bases not matched to a gene; V was cut back by 6 bases and J by 5 bases. The CDR3 consists of 15 residues. The CDR3 loop reads CASGVLAGGDNEQFF. The CDR3 DNA reads TGTGCTAGTGGGGTACTAGCGGGGGGGGACAATGAGCAGTTCTTC.